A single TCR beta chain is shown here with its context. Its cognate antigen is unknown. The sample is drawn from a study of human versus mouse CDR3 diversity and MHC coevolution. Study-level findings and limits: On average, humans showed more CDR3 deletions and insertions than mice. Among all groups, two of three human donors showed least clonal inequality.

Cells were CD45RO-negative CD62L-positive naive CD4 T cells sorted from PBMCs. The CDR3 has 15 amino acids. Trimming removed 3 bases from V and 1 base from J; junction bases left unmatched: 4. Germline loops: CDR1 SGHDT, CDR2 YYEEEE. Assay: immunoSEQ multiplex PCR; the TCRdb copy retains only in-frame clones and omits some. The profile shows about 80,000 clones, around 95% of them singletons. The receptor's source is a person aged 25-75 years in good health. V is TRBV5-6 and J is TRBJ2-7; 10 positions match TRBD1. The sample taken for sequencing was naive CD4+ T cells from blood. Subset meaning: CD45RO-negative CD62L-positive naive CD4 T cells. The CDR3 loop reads CASSYRQGASYEQYF. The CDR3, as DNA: TGTGCCAGCAGCTACCGACAGGGGGCGTCCTACGAGCAGTACTTC.